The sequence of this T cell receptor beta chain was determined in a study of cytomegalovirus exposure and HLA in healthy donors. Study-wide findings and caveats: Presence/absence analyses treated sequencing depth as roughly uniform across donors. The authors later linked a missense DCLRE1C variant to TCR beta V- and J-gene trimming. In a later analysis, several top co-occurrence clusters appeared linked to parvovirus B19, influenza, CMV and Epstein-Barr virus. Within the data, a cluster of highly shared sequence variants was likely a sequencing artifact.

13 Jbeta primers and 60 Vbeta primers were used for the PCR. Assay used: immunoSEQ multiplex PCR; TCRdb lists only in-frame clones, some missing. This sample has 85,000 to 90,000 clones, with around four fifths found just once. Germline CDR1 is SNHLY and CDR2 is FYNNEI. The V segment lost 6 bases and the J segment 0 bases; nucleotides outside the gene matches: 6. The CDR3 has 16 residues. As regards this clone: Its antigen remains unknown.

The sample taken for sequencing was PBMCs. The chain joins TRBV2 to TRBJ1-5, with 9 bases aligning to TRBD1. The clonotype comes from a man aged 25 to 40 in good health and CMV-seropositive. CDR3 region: CASSRRTGDSNQPQHF. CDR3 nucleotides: TGTGCCAGCAGCAGACGGACAGGGGATAGCAATCAGCCCCAGCATTTT.